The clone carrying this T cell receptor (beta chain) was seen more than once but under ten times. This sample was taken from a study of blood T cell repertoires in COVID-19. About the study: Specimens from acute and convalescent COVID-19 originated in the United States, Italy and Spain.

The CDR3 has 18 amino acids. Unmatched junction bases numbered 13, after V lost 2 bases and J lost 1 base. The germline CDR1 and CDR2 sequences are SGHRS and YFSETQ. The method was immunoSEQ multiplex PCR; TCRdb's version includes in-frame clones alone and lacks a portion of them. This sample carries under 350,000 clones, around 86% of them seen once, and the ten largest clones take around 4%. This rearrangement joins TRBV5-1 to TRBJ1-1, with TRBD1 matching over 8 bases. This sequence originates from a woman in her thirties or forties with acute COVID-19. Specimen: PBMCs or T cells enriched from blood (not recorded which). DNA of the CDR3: TGCGCCAGCAGCTTCGTCAACAGGGGGTCGAAAAAGAACACTGAAGCTTTCTTT. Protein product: CASSFVNRGSKKNTEAFF.